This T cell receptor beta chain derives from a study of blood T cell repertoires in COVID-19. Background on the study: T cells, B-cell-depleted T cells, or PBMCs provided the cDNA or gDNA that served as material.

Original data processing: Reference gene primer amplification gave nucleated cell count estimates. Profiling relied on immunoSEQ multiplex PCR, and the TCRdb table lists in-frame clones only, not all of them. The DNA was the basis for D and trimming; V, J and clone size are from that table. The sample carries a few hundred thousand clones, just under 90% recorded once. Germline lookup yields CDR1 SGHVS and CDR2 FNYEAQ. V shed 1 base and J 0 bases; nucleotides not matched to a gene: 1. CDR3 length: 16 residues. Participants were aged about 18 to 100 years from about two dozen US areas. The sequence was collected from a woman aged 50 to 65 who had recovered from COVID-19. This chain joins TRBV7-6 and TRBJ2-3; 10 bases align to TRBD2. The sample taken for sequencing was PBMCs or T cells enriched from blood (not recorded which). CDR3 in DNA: TGTGCCAGCAGCTTAGGGACTAGCGGAAGCACAGATACGCAGTATTTT. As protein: CASSLGTSGSTDTQYF.